This T cell receptor (beta chain) is from a study of OX40 agonist ivuxolimab in advanced cancers. Study overall: Subjects had a mean age of about 57 years, with a range of 23 to 79; almost 85% were male. Eligibility admitted prior anti-PD-1, anti-PD-L1 or anti-CTLA-4 therapy; about 40% had some.

Method: immunoSEQ multiplex PCR; TCRdb's copy keeps in-frame clones and lacks some. The sample lists 45,000 to 50,000 clones; roughly 81% were seen once. Germline V gene data show CDR1 as GTSNPN and CDR2 as SVGIG (reference sequence). The CDR3 covers 13 residues. Germline trimming cut 5 bases from V and 2 bases from J; bases unmatched to any gene: 0. The source is an adult with an advanced solid tumor such as melanoma, head and neck, liver or kidney cancer. The chain is built from TRBV30 and TRBJ1-5; 10 bases match TRBD1. The input for sequencing was CD4+ or CD8+ T cells sorted from blood, taken in a trial of the OX40 agonist ivuxolimab. CDR3 nucleotides: TGTGCCTGGGACAGGGGGCGCAATCAGCCCCAGCATTTT. Translated, it gives CAWDRGRNQPQHF.